The 28 T cell receptor beta chains given below trace back to one sample, sequenced in a study of blood T cell repertoires in COVID-19. Data came from immunoSEQ multiplex PCR; TCRdb stores just in-frame clones and leaves some out. The sample has about 170,000 clones; roughly 85% are singletons. The material sequenced was peripheral blood. The source of these receptors is a woman aged 80 or older with active or convalescent COVID-19.

This clone was detected only a few times. The chain links TRBV19 to TRBJ2-7; D perhaps matches TRBD2 (5 bases). CDR1 is LNHDA and CDR2 is SQIVND in the germline V gene (reference sequence). V was shortened by 1 base and J by 3 bases, with 13 bases between the two germline ends. This CDR3 has 15 residues. The CDR3 region has the DNA TGTGCCAGTAGTATAGGTCCGGACTGGAACTACGAGCAGTACTTC. It codes for CASSIGPDWNYEQYF.

CDR3 DNA: TGTGCCAGCAGCTTAGGGCTAGCGGGAGTATACGAGCAGTACTTC. Its translation: CASSLGLAGVYEQYF. This rearrangement joins TRBV7-9 to TRBJ2-7, with 10 nucleotides matching TRBD2. CDR1 SEHNR and CDR2 FQNEAQ come from the germline V gene (reference sequence). This CDR3 has 15 residues. V was clipped by 1 base and J by 4 bases; unmatched bases: 4.

This clone was recorded once. The chain links TRBV6-7 to TRBJ1-2, with D perhaps matching TRBD1 (5 bases). TRBV6-7 is marked as an open reading frame, function uncertain. This CDR3 spans 15 amino acids. The ends were cut back, 2 bases at V and 7 bases at J, with 17 bases in the middle. The CDR3 loop is CASSYTPTRVRGYTF. In DNA form, the CDR3 reads TGTGCCAGCAGTTACACGCCCACCAGGGTGCGTGGCTACACCTTC.

This CDR3 reads CASVSVQETQYF. DNA for the CDR3: TGTGCCAGTGTCAGTGTACAAGAGACCCAGTACTTC. The V gene is TRBV2, the J gene TRBJ2-5; D is undetermined. The V end lost 9 bases, the J end lost 2 bases, and 10 bases lay between the germline ends. The CDR3 has 12 residues. Germline V gene lookup returns CDR1 SNHLY and CDR2 FYNNEI.

The chain has TRBV5-1 and TRBJ2-1; 10 nucleotides agree with TRBD1. CDR1 is SGHRS and CDR2 is YFSETQ in the germline V gene. This CDR3 comprises 19 residues. V trimming: 4 bases; J trimming: 0 bases; junction bases outside the gene matches: 13. The CDR3 DNA sequence: TGCGCCAGCAGCCTCCGGGACAGGGGTCCTCTCAGCTCCTACAATGAGCAGTTCTTC. It codes for CASSLRDRGPLSSYNEQFF.

The rearrangement joins TRBV19 to TRBJ2-1, with TRBD1 matching over 11 bases. There are 16 residues in the CDR3. Trimming at V came to 4 bases and at J to 2 bases, leaving 4 bases not matched to a gene. Germline CDR1 is LNHDA and CDR2 is SQIVND (reference sequence). The CDR3 loop is CASSTRTGGTYNEQFF. The DNA of the CDR3 is TGTGCCAGTAGTACCCGGACAGGGGGCACCTACAATGAGCAGTTCTTC.

The chain combines TRBV24-1 with TRBJ2-1, with 16 bases that match TRBD2. The CDR3 is 18 amino acids. CDR1 is KGHDR, CDR2 SFDVKD, per germline. Losses at the gene ends were 4 bases for V and 7 bases for J; bases not matched to a gene: 9. The CDR3 bases are TGTGCCACCAGTGAACCCGGGACTAGCGGGAGGGCCGCAAATGAGCAGTTCTTC. This codes for CATSEPGTSGRAANEQFF.

This clone was counted a single time. The chain carries TRBV12-5 and TRBJ2-1; TRBD2 matches at 15 bases. The CDR3 has 20 amino acids. Unmatched junction bases numbered 20, after V lost 5 bases and J lost 9 bases. Germline-derived CDR1 and CDR2 are LGHNT and FRNRAP. The CDR3 sequence: CASGANRGLAGGGYIGEQFF. The CDR3 bases are TGTGCTAGTGGTGCCAACAGGGGACTAGCGGGAGGAGGGTATATCGGTGAGCAGTTCTTC.

The chain uses TRBV6-5 and TRBJ2-7, with 9 bases fitting TRBD2. Germline loops: CDR1 MNHEY, CDR2 SVGAGI. This CDR3 comprises 15 residues. The trim removed 7 bases at V and 2 bases at J, leaving 9 bases unmatched. The CDR3 sequence is CASTPTAGGPYEQYF. CDR3 coding DNA: TGTGCCAGCACCCCCACAGCGGGAGGACCCTACGAGCAGTACTTC.

The V call is TRBV6-6, the J call TRBJ1-5; D possibly corresponds to TRBD1 (6 bases). CDR1 and CDR2 from the germline V gene are MNHNY and SVGAGI (reference sequence). The CDR3 totals 15 residues. The V end was cut by 6 bases, the J end by 2 bases, with 14 bases between. Here the CDR3 reads CASSSRQVRNQPQHF. The CDR3 nucleotides read TGTGCCAGCAGCTCGCGACAGGTTCGCAATCAGCCCCAGCATTTT.

This sequence joins TRBV28 and TRBJ2-7, with D possibly TRBD2 on 7 matching bases. The germline V gene encodes CDR1 MDHEN and CDR2 SYDVKM. The V gene lost 1 base and the J gene lost 2 bases, with 9 bases spanning the gap. The CDR3 is 14 amino acids. The CDR3 DNA sequence: TGTGCCAGCAGTTTATTGCGGGGGCCCTACGAGCAGTACTTC. It encodes CASSLLRGPYEQYF.

The rearrangement uses TRBV2 and TRBJ2-1; a weak D match, TRBD2 (5 bases). Trimming pared 4 bases from V and 0 bases from J, leaving 7 bases between. The CDR3 has 14 amino acids. The germline CDR1 and CDR2 sequences are SNHLY and FYNNEI. CDR3 sequence reads: CASSGGISYNEQFF. The DNA of the CDR3 is TGTGCCAGCAGTGGAGGGATCTCCTACAATGAGCAGTTCTTC.

The gene calls are TRBV28 and TRBJ1-3, with D perhaps TRBD1 (6 bases). The CDR3 sequence is 14 residues long. The V end lost 6 bases, the J end lost 3 bases, and 12 bases lay between the germline ends. Germline-derived CDR1 and CDR2 are MDHEN and SYDVKM. In nucleotides, the CDR3 is TGTGCCAGCAGCCTACCAGGGGTTGGAAACACCATATATTTT. Translation gives CASSLPGVGNTIYF.

The chain recombines TRBV6-5 with TRBJ2-7; TRBD2 is a possible D gene (6 bases). The V end lost 0 bases, the J end lost 3 bases, and 6 bases lay between the germline ends. Germline V gene sequence: CDR1 MNHEY, CDR2 SVGAGI. The CDR3 spans 13 residues. The CDR3 loop reads CASSYSGSYEQYF. The CDR3 DNA reads TGTGCCAGCAGTTACTCCGGGAGCTACGAGCAGTACTTC.

Here the CDR3 reads CASSPNGQFNTGELFF. Here the CDR3 DNA reads TGTGCCAGCAGCCCAAACGGACAGTTTAACACCGGGGAGCTGTTTTTT. This rearrangement joins TRBV3-1 (or the pseudogene TRBV3-2) to TRBJ2-2, with D possibly TRBD1 on 6 matching bases. The germline V and J ends were trimmed by 4 bases and 2 bases, with 14 bases remaining between them. CDR3 length: 16 amino acids. Germline CDR1 LGHDT, CDR2 YNNKEL (reference sequence).

This chain links TRBV5-1 with TRBJ2-2; 11 bases are shared with TRBD2. The CDR3 length is 16 residues. The V gene end was trimmed by 4 bases and the J gene end by 6 bases; junction bases not matched to a gene: 8. Germline values: CDR1 SGHRS, CDR2 YFSETQ. Written as DNA, the CDR3 is TGCGCCAGCAGCCGTACTAGCGGGAGATCTTCCGGGGAGCTGTTTTTT. Its protein product is CASSRTSGRSSGELFF. The entire variable domain, with the rest obtained from reference TRBV5-1 and TRBJ2-2, is as follows: KAGVTQTPRYLIKTRGQQVTLSCSPISGHRSVSWYQQTPGQGLQFLFEYFSETQRNKGNFPGRFSGRQFSNSRSEMNVSTLELGDSALYLCASSRTSGRSSGELFFGEGSRLTVL.

This sequence joins TRBV6-1 and TRBJ1-2; D may be TRBD1 (6 bases). The CDR3 is 14 amino acids. V lost 3 bases to trimming and J lost 2 bases, with 10 bases between them. Germline lookup yields CDR1 MNHNS and CDR2 SASEGT. CDR3 DNA: TGTGCCAGCAGTGAGCAGCAGGGGAACTATGGCTACACCTTC. This translates into CASSEQQGNYGYTF.

This clone was recorded once. The chain has TRBV7-9 and TRBJ1-1; D not resolved. V lost 6 bases and J 1 base, leaving 9 bases between the germline ends. The CDR3 contains 13 residues. Germline values: CDR1 SEHNR, CDR2 FQNEAQ (reference sequence). CDR3 coding DNA: TGTGCCAGCAGTACAAACACGAACACTGAAGCTTTCTTT. This sequence encodes CASSTNTNTEAFF.

On this clone itself: The same CDR3 is also encoded by other DNA sequences in this sample. The chain recombines TRBV6-1 with TRBJ1-2, with TRBD1 matching over 9 bases. The junction had 6 bases not matched to a gene; V was cut back by 2 bases and J by 8 bases. The CDR3 runs to 14 residues. CDR1 is MNHNS, CDR2 SASEGT, per germline. The CDR3 loop is CASSERGTGYGYTF. As DNA, the CDR3 is TGTGCCAGCAGTGAAAGGGGGACAGGGTACGGCTACACCTTC.

In this sample, this clone turned up once. The chain links TRBV4-1 to TRBJ1-4; no reliable D call. This CDR3 contains 15 residues. Trimming took 4 bases from V and 7 from J, leaving 16 bases between them. CDR1 and CDR2 from the germline V gene are MGHRA and YSYEKL. The CDR3 nucleotides are TGCGCCAGCAGCCCGCAAGATTATACTGGTGAAAAACTGTTTTTT. Amino acids: CASSPQDYTGEKLFF.

The chain combines TRBV5-1 with TRBJ1-2, with D perhaps matching TRBD1 (5 bases). Trimming shortened V by 0 bases and J by 3 bases, and 12 bases separated the two germline ends. The CDR3 spans 15 residues. The germline V gene encodes CDR1 SGHRS and CDR2 YFSETQ. This CDR3 is CASSLVGRVDYGYTF. CDR3 in DNA: TGCGCCAGCAGCTTGGTTGGCAGGGTCGACTATGGCTACACCTTC.

The J gene is TRBJ2-7, the V gene TRBV4-1; 7 bases match TRBD2. The CDR3 contains 13 residues. V shed 4 bases, J shed 3 bases, and the junction held 3 bases outside the gene matches. Germline V gene sequence: CDR1 MGHRA, CDR2 YSYEKL. CDR3 nucleotides: TGCGCCAGCAGCCTGGGACTAAACTACGAGCAGTACTTC. This gives the protein CASSLGLNYEQYF.

J is TRBJ2-7 and V is TRBV29-1, with 8 bases matching TRBD1. The CDR3 consists of 12 residues. CDR1 is SQVTM and CDR2 is ANQGSEA in the germline V gene. Losses at the gene ends were 4 bases for V and 3 bases for J; bases not matched to a gene: 2. As DNA, the CDR3 is TGCAGCGTTGTGGACAGGGACTACGAGCAGTACTTC. Translating gives CSVVDRDYEQYF.

The CDR3 spells CAWSVVLAGNTGELFF. The CDR3 DNA follows: TGTGCCTGGAGTGTGGTGCTAGCGGGTAACACCGGGGAGCTGTTTTTT. This rearrangement joins TRBV30 to TRBJ2-2; 8 bases map to TRBD2. The V gene's germline CDR1 is GTSNPN and CDR2 SVGIG (reference sequence). With 0 bases clipped from V and 2 bases from J, the junction kept 5 bases outside the gene matches. The CDR3 is made up of 16 amino acids.

The chain combines TRBV5-5 with TRBJ1-3, with 9 bases fitting TRBD1. CDR3 length equals 18 residues. From germline, CDR1 is SGHKS and CDR2 YYEKEE (reference sequence). Trimming removed 3 bases from V and 0 bases from J; junction bases left unmatched: 10. CDR3 protein: CASSSPGQGLLSGNTIYF. The DNA for the CDR3 is TGTGCCAGCAGCTCTCCGGGACAGGGTCTTCTCTCTGGAAACACCATATATTTT. Complete variable domain (other parts from reference TRBV5-5 and TRBJ1-3): DAGVTQSPTHLIKTRGQQVTLRCSPISGHKSVSWYQQVLGQGPQFIFQYYEKEERGRGNFPDRFSARQFPNYSSELNVNALLLGDSALYLCASSSPGQGLLSGNTIYFGEGSWLTVV.

A remark on this clone: The same CDR3 arises from other DNA sequences in this sample as well. The chain links TRBV28 to TRBJ1-2; D gene uncertain. This CDR3 has 12 amino acids. V was trimmed by 4 bases and J by 4 bases, leaving 7 bases between them. Germline V gives CDR1 MDHEN, CDR2 SYDVKM. The CDR3 DNA is TGTGCCAGCAGTTCGCGCGGCTATGGCTACACCTTC. Protein: CASSSRGYGYTF.

The CDR3 sequence: CASSPWAGGRTGELFF. In DNA, the CDR3 is TGTGCCAGCAGCCCCTGGGCGGGAGGGCGAACCGGGGAGCTGTTTTTT. The chain employs TRBV3-1 (or the pseudogene TRBV3-2) and TRBJ2-2, with 9 bases that match TRBD2. CDR3 length equals 16 residues. After removal of 4 bases from V and 5 bases from J, the junction contained 8 bases not matched to a gene. Germline CDR1 and CDR2: LGHDT and YNNKEL (reference sequence).

This rearrangement joins TRBV5-4 to TRBJ1-2, with 10 bases matching TRBD1. Germline-derived CDR1 and CDR2 are SGHNT and YYREEE (reference sequence). This CDR3 has 15 residues. Trimming took 4 bases from V and 4 from J; bases not matched to a gene: 7. CDR3 sequence: CASSGGTGVRYGYTF. The DNA of the CDR3 is TGTGCCAGCAGCGGGGGGACAGGGGTGCGCTATGGCTACACCTTC. Supplemented by reference TRBV5-4 and TRBJ1-2, the full variable domain reads ETGVTQSPTHLIKTRGQQVTLRCSSQSGHNTVSWYQQALGQGPQFIFQYYREEENGRGNFPPRFSGLQFPNYSSELNVNALELDDSALYLCASSGGTGVRYGYTFGSGTRLTVV.